A single sample is the source of the 31 T cell receptor beta chains below, sequenced in a study of liver allograft versus peripheral blood T cells (dated by TCRdb to about 2020). Turning to the overall study: In liver transplant recipients, the study looked at T cell receptor repertoires in the peripheral blood and set them against the repertoires found within the transplanted livers.

The instrument given in TCRdb is Illumina MiSeq. TCRdb trimmed the raw reads at Q25, called clones with MiXCR and kept productive beta chains. Rows matching on CDR3 protein sequence are summarized as one entry with the most common DNA and genes. The sample data list several thousand distinct CDR3 sequences, and over 15% of these were observed just once. The top ten hold 7.9% of the sample. These receptors were taken from a human patient who had a liver transplant. Following a transplant, some T cells may be graft donor cells, not patient cells.

This clonotype has ten or more counts. This chain connects TRBV5-6 to TRBJ2-2; D gene ambiguous. CDR1 is SGHDT and CDR2 is YYEEEE in the germline V gene. This CDR3 has 13 residues. Trimming shortened V by 3 bases and J by 5 bases, and 8 bases separated the two germline ends. The CDR3 spells CASSSPGTGELFF. The CDR3 DNA sequence: TGTGCCAGCAGCTCGCCAGGAACCGGGGAGCTGTTTTTT.

The V call is TRBV6-1, the J call TRBJ1-4; possible D gene TRBD1, 6 bases. The germline V and J ends were trimmed by 1 base and 8 bases, with 23 bases remaining between them. The CDR3 contains 18 residues. Per the germline V gene, CDR1 is MNHNS and CDR2 is SASEGT. This chain's CDR3 is CASSEGQWTGGFNEKLFF. The DNA for the CDR3 is TGTGCCAGCAGTGAAGGGCAGTGGACGGGGGGCTTTAACGAAAAACTGTTTTTT.

This clonotype qualifies as medium-sized. CDR3 loop: CASSSGTGSMNTEAFF. CDR3 nucleotide sequence: TGTGCCAGCAGCTCCGGGACAGGGTCCATGAACACTGAAGCTTTCTTT. J is TRBJ1-1 and V is TRBV5-5; TRBD1 aligns across 9 bases. The V segment lost 3 bases and the J segment 0 bases; nucleotides outside the gene matches: 6. This CDR3 is built from 16 residues. Germline V CDR1 and CDR2: SGHKS, YYEKEE (reference sequence).

The V gene is TRBV5-5, the J gene TRBJ2-7; perhaps D is TRBD1 or TRBD2 (6 bases each). There are 15 residues in the CDR3. The germline V gene encodes CDR1 SGHKS and CDR2 YYEKEE (reference sequence). Trimming shortened V by 1 base and J by 1 base, and 12 bases separated the two germline ends. The CDR3 loop reads CASSLRGDLSYEQYF. In DNA, the CDR3 is TGTGCCAGCAGCTTGAGGGGGGACCTGTCCTACGAGCAGTACTTC.

This clonotype was observed many times. The chain combines TRBV19 with TRBJ1-2, with D uncertain. Trimming removed 3 bases from V and 7 bases from J, with 15 bases in between. Germline-derived CDR1 and CDR2 are LNHDA and SQIVND (reference sequence). This CDR3 is built from 14 residues. Here the CDR3 reads CASSIRRVPGGYTF. Written as DNA, the CDR3 is TGTGCCAGTAGTATCAGAAGGGTTCCCGGTGGCTACACCTTC.

By share of the sample, this clonotype is medium-sized. This chain joins TRBV6-1 and TRBJ1-2; 7 bases match TRBD1. The V gene's germline CDR1 is MNHNS and CDR2 SASEGT. V gave up 6 bases and J gave up 8 bases; unmatched junction bases: 6. The CDR3 has 12 residues. The CDR3 loop reads CASREGAGGYTF. The CDR3 DNA sequence: TGTGCCAGCAGGGAGGGGGCCGGGGGCTACACCTTC.

This sequence joins TRBV11-3 and TRBJ1-1; D is unresolved. The length of the CDR3 is 13 residues. CDR1 is SGHNT and CDR2 is YENEEA in the germline V gene. V lost 1 base and J lost 5, with 8 bases in between. The CDR3, as DNA: TGTGCCAGCAGCTTAGGGAGTGGGACTGAAGCTTTCTTT. It is translated as CASSLGSGTEAFF.

The rearrangement uses TRBV12-5 and TRBJ1-2; weak D call: TRBD1 (5 bases). The CDR3 has 13 residues. Germline CDR1 reads LGHNT; CDR2 reads FRNRAP. With 4 bases removed from V and 8 bases from J, the gap between germline ends came to 14 bases. The CDR3 DNA reads as TGTGCTAGTGGTTGGCCAGGGTATCGGGGCTACACCTTC. It specifies CASGWPGYRGYTF.

This rearrangement joins TRBV3-2 to TRBJ2-7. TRBV3-2 is annotated as a pseudogene. CDR3 length: 14 residues. The CDR3 is CASSTLDSSYEQYF. The CDR3 DNA is TGTGCCAGCAGTACCTTGGACAGCTCCTACGAGCAGTACTTC.

CDR3 in DNA: TGTGCCAGCAGGATACAGGGCTCACCCCTCCACTTT. It encodes CASRIQGSPLHF. The chain links TRBV7-2 to TRBJ1-6, with D perhaps matching TRBD1 (6 bases). Trimming cost V 6 bases and J 10 bases, with 10 bases left between them. The germline gives CDR1 SGHTA, CDR2 FQGNSA. This CDR3 has 12 amino acids.

This clonotype was observed a few times. The J gene is TRBJ2-1, the V gene TRBV6-1; 7 nucleotides match TRBD1. CDR1 and CDR2 (germline): MNHNS, SASEGT. This CDR3 has 14 amino acids. The trim removed 5 bases at V and 9 bases at J, leaving 10 bases unmatched. This CDR3 reads CASSYRQGEFEQFF. The DNA of the CDR3 is TGTGCCAGCAGTTATCGCCAGGGGGAGTTTGAGCAGTTCTTC.

CDR3 DNA sequence: TGTGCCAGCAGTTATCGACAGGTTAGCAATCAGCCCCAGCATTTT. Translation gives CASSYRQVSNQPQHF. The gene calls are TRBV6-2 or TRBV6-3 and TRBJ1-5, with TRBD1 as a possible D gene (6 bases). V was clipped by 3 bases and J by 0 bases, with 9 bases between them. Germline V gene lookup returns CDR1 MNHEY and CDR2 SVGEGT. The CDR3 loop spans 15 amino acids.

The chain combines TRBV14 with TRBJ2-7; D is unresolved. Germline V lookup: CDR1 SGHDN, CDR2 FVKESK. V lost 4 bases to trimming and J lost 0 bases, with 10 bases between them. This CDR3 has 14 residues. In DNA, the CDR3 is TGTGCCAGCAGCCCTCTCGTAAACTCCTACGAGCAGTACTTC. As protein: CASSPLVNSYEQYF.

Relative to its sample, this clonotype is medium-sized (0.01 to 0.1%). The DNA of the CDR3 is TGTGCCAGCAGCTTGTTGAGACAGGGAGGTTCACCCCTCCACTTT. Its translation: CASSLLRQGGSPLHF. The rearrangement links TRBV5-6 to TRBJ1-6, with TRBD1 identical over 7 bases. Trimming cost V 1 base and J 9 bases; bases outside gene matches: 7. The CDR3 is 15 amino acids. Germline V gene sequence: CDR1 SGHDT, CDR2 YYEEEE.

This clonotype was counted ten times or more. This chain joins TRBV20-1 and TRBJ1-2; the match to TRBD1 covers 9 bases. V shed 1 base, J shed 8 bases, and the junction held 5 bases outside the gene matches. CDR1 is DFQATT, CDR2 SNEGSKA, per germline (reference sequence). The CDR3 sequence is 13 residues long. CDR3 DNA: TGCAGTGCTAGAGCCGGGACAGGGATCGGCTACACCTTC. As protein: CSARAGTGIGYTF.

This clonotype rates as medium-sized. V usage is TRBV6-1 and J usage is TRBJ1-2; possible D gene TRBD1, 6 bases. The CDR3 has 14 amino acids. Trimming left V 7 bases short and J 9 bases short, with 21 bases between. Germline assignment: CDR1 MNHNS and CDR2 SASEGT. The CDR3 DNA sequence: TGTGCCAGCATGGGACACGGGGTGGTTCTACGCTACACCTTC. Residues: CASMGHGVVLRYTF.

This sequence joins TRBV12-5 and TRBJ1-1, with 9 nucleotides matching TRBD1. Per the germline V gene, CDR1 is LGHNT and CDR2 is FRNRAP. The CDR3 has 12 residues. The V gene end was trimmed by 6 bases and the J gene end by 11 bases; junction bases not matched to a gene: 7. The CDR3 region is CASGPGQGRAFF. The CDR3 nucleotides are TGTGCTAGTGGACCGGGACAGGGCAGGGCTTTCTTT.

This clonotype was recorded at least ten times. This chain links TRBV7-9 with TRBJ1-2; no definite D call. V was trimmed by 5 bases and J by 8 bases, leaving 18 bases between them. Germline V lookup: CDR1 SEHNR, CDR2 FQNEAQ (reference sequence). CDR3 length equals 14 residues. CDR3 protein: CASSQHSFPIGYTF. The CDR3 DNA sequence: TGTGCCAGCAGCCAACACAGTTTCCCGATAGGCTACACCTTC.

This clonotype turned up a few times. The V and J genes are TRBV27 and TRBJ1-1, with D possibly being TRBD1 (6 bases). Per germline, CDR1 MNHEY and CDR2 SMNVEV (reference sequence). The CDR3 runs 14 residues. Trimming pared 9 bases from V and 1 base from J, leaving 15 bases between. The CDR3 nucleotides are TGTGCCAGTACATCCGGGACACAGAACACTGAAGCTTTCTTT. This gives the protein CASTSGTQNTEAFF.

The chain links TRBV6-5 to TRBJ1-2; D not certain. CDR1 is MNHEY and CDR2 is SVGAGI in the germline V gene. The V and J ends lost 0 bases and 8 bases respectively, with 10 bases between them. CDR3 size: 13 residues. The CDR3 region has the DNA TGTGCCAGCAGTTACTCGGGTTTTCGCGGCTACACCTTC. Translation gives CASSYSGFRGYTF.

This clonotype was detected a few times. This chain joins TRBV5-4 and TRBJ2-5, with 7 positions matching TRBD1. The CDR3 is 15 amino acids. Losses at the gene ends were 2 bases for V and 2 bases for J; bases not matched to a gene: 6. Germline V lookup: CDR1 SGHNT, CDR2 YYREEE (reference sequence). The CDR3 reads CASSFYRGPQETQYF. CDR3 in DNA: TGTGCCAGCAGCTTTTACAGGGGTCCTCAAGAGACCCAGTACTTC. The full variable domain, with the rest looked up from reference TRBV5-4 and TRBJ2-5, is ETGVTQSPTHLIKTRGQQVTLRCSSQSGHNTVSWYQQALGQGPQFIFQYYREEENGRGNFPPRFSGLQFPNYSSELNVNALELDDSALYLCASSFYRGPQETQYFGPGTRLLVL.

By frequency in the sample, this clonotype is medium-sized. The chain carries TRBV19 and TRBJ1-2; D is unclear. The V gene lost 3 bases and the J gene lost 0 bases, with 11 bases spanning the gap. The V gene's germline CDR1 is LNHDA and CDR2 SQIVND (reference sequence). The CDR3 length is 15 residues. CDR3 in amino acids: CASSIIGGTNYGYTF. The CDR3 DNA reads as TGTGCCAGTAGTATTATAGGCGGAACTAACTATGGCTACACCTTC. Looking up the rest from reference TRBV19 and TRBJ1-2 gives the full variable domain: DGGITQSPKYLFRKEGQNVTLSCEQNLNHDAMYWYRQDPGQGLRLIYYSQIVNDFQKGDIAEGYSVSREKKESFPLTVTSAQKNPTAFYLCASSIIGGTNYGYTFGSGTRLTVV.

This clonotype is categorized as medium-sized. This chain connects TRBV5-6 to TRBJ2-7; D is possibly TRBD1 (5 bases). With 3 bases removed from V and 4 bases from J, the gap between germline ends came to 8 bases. This CDR3 has 12 amino acids. CDR1 and CDR2 from the germline V gene are SGHDT and YYEEEE. DNA of the CDR3: TGTGCCAGCAGCTGGGGCTGGTACGAGCAGTACTTC. Translation gives CASSWGWYEQYF.

As to this clonotype: This likely stems from a read error, as it lies one base from a far larger clone. The chain uses TRBV6-1 and TRBJ1-2, with D possibly matching TRBD1 (6 bases). Germline CDR1 is MNHNS and CDR2 is SASEGT. V shed 2 bases and J shed 6 bases, with 13 bases lying between them. The CDR3 is made up of 14 amino acids. The CDR3 DNA sequence: TGTGCCAGCAGTGAACGGGGGCGCTGGGATGGCTACACCTTC. It is translated as CASSERGRWDGYTF.

This clonotype turned up a few times. The V gene is TRBV3-1, the J gene TRBJ1-3; D is unclear. Germline assignment: CDR1 LGHDT and CDR2 YNNKEL (reference sequence). The germline V and J ends were trimmed by 3 bases and 0 bases, with 6 bases remaining between them. There are 14 residues in the CDR3. This CDR3 is CASSQRGSGNTIYF. CDR3 bases: TGTGCCAGCAGCCAGCGGGGCTCTGGAAACACCATATATTTT.

By its share, this clonotype is medium-sized. The CDR3 here is CASNPGQGINYGYTF. The CDR3 coding sequence is TGTGCCAGTAACCCAGGCCAGGGAATTAACTATGGCTACACCTTC. The chain recombines TRBV19 with TRBJ1-2, with D tentatively TRBD1 (5 bases). V was clipped by 7 bases and J by 1 base, with 16 bases between them. The V gene's germline CDR1 is LNHDA and CDR2 SQIVND (reference sequence). This CDR3 comprises 15 residues. The complete variable domain, with remaining parts taken from reference TRBV19 and TRBJ1-2, reads DGGITQSPKYLFRKEGQNVTLSCEQNLNHDAMYWYRQDPGQGLRLIYYSQIVNDFQKGDIAEGYSVSREKKESFPLTVTSAQKNPTAFYLCASNPGQGINYGYTFGSGTRLTVV.

Comment on this clonotype: Being one base from a much bigger clone, this may be a read error. V usage is TRBV13 and J usage is TRBJ2-1; D possibly matches TRBD1 or TRBD2 (5 bases each). Germline CDR1 is PRHDT and CDR2 is FYEKMQ (reference sequence). The CDR3 is 14 residues long. CDR3 bases: TGTGCCAGCAGCTTAAGGGACGCTTACAGTGAGCAGTTCTTC. It codes for CASSLRDAYSEQFF.

This clonotype is deemed medium-sized (0.01 to 0.1%). The chain employs TRBV6-1 and TRBJ1-6, with D uncertain. V gave up 4 bases and J gave up 9 bases, with 19 bases separating them. CDR1 and CDR2 (germline): MNHNS, SASEGT. The CDR3 is 16 residues long. The CDR3 reads CASSGALKDLISPLHF. The CDR3 region has the DNA TGTGCCAGCAGTGGGGCCCTAAAGGACCTTATTTCACCCCTCCACTTT.

This clonotype is labeled as medium-sized. The chain carries TRBV6-1 and TRBJ2-5; 7 bases align to TRBD2. V gave up 3 bases and J gave up 5 bases; unmatched junction bases: 18. The CDR3 is 18 residues long. Germline V gives CDR1 MNHNS, CDR2 SASEGT. CDR3 nucleotides: TGTGCCAGCAGTGACTCAACGGGGGGACGTGGTTTTCAGGAGACCCAGTACTTC. Amino acids: CASSDSTGGRGFQETQYF.

By proportion, this clonotype is medium-sized. The V gene is TRBV27, the J gene TRBJ1-1; no clear D gene. From germline, CDR1 is MNHEY and CDR2 SMNVEV (reference sequence). V lost 1 base, J lost 1 base, and 7 bases lay in between. The CDR3 loop spans 14 amino acids. For the CDR3, the DNA is TGTGCCAGCAGTTTATTTGCCAGGAACACTGAAGCTTTCTTT. This codes for CASSLFARNTEAFF.

This clonotype is classed as medium-sized (0.01 to 0.1%). The gene calls are TRBV6-5 and TRBJ1-5; tentatively, D is TRBD1 (5 bases). The ends were cut back, 0 bases at V and 8 bases at J, with 14 bases in the middle. Germline values: CDR1 MNHEY, CDR2 SVGAGI. The CDR3 contains 15 residues. CDR3 region: CASSYSSRAGEPQHF. CDR3 DNA sequence: TGTGCCAGCAGTTACTCGAGCAGGGCCGGGGAGCCCCAGCATTTT.